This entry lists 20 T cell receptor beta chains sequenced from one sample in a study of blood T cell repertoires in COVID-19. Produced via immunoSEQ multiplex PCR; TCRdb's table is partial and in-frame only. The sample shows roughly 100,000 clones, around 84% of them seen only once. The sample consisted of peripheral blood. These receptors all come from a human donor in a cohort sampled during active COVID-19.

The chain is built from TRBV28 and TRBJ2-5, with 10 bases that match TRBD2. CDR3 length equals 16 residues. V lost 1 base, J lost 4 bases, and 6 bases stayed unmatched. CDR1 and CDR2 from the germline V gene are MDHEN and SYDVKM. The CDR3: CASSLSLAGLRETQYF. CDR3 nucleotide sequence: TGTGCCAGCAGTTTATCACTAGCGGGGTTGCGAGAGACCCAGTACTTC.

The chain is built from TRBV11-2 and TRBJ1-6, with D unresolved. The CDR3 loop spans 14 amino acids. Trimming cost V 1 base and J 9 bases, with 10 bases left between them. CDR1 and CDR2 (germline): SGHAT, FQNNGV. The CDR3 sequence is CASSLGSARSPLHF. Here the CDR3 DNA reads TGTGCCAGCAGCTTAGGGTCTGCGCGTTCACCCCTCCACTTT.

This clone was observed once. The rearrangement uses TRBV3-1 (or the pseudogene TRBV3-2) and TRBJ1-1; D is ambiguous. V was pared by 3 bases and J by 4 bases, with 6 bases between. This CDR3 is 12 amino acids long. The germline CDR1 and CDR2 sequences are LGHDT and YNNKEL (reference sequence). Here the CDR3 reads CASSQLSTEAFF. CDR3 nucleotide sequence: TGTGCCAGCAGCCAGCTATCCACTGAAGCTTTCTTT.

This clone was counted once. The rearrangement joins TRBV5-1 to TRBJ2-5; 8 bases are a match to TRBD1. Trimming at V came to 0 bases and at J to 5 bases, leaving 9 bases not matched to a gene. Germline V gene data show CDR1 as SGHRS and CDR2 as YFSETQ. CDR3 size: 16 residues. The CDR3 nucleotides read TGCGCCAGCAGCTTGGTTGCAGGGGGCACGGGGGAGACCCAGTACTTC. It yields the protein CASSLVAGGTGETQYF. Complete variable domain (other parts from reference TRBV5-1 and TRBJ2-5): KAGVTQTPRYLIKTRGQQVTLSCSPISGHRSVSWYQQTPGQGLQFLFEYFSETQRNKGNFPGRFSGRQFSNSRSEMNVSTLELGDSALYLCASSLVAGGTGETQYFGPGTRLLVL.

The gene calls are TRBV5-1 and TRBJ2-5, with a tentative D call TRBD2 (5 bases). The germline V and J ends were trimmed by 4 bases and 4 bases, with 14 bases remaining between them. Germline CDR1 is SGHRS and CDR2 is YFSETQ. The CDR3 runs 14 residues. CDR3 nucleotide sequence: TGCGCCAGCAGCCCCCGCGCTAGCTCAGAGACCCAGTACTTC. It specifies CASSPRASSETQYF.

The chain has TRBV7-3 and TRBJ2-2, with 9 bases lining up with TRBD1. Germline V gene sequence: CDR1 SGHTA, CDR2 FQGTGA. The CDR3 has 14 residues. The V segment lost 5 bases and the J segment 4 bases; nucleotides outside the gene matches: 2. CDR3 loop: CASSRDRATGELFF. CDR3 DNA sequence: TGTGCCAGCAGCCGGGACAGGGCCACCGGGGAGCTGTTTTTT.

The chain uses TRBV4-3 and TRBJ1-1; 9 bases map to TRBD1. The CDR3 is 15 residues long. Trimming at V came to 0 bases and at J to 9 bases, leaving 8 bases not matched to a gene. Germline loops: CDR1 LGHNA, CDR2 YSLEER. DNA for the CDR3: TGCGCCAGCAGCCAAGATCCCGGACAGGGGAAAAAAGCTTTCTTT. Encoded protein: CASSQDPGQGKKAFF.

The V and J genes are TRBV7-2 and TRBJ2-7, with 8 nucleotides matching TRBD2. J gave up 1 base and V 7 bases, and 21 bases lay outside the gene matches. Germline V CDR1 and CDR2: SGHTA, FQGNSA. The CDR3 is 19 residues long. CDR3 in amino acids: CASNQRLAGTISGSYEQYF. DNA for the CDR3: TGTGCCAGCAACCAACGGTTAGCGGGAACAATATCCGGGTCCTACGAGCAGTACTTC.

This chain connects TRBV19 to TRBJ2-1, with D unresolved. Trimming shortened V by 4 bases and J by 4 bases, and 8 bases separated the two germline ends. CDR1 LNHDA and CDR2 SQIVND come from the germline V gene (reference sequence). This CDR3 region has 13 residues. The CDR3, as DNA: TGTGCCAGTAGTACCCCCCAGTACAATGAGCAGTTCTTC. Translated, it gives CASSTPQYNEQFF.

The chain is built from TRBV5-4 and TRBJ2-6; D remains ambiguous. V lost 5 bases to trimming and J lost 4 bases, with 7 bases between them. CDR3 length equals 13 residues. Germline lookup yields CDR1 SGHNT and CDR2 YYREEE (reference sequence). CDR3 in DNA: TGTGCCAGCAGGTTACTGGGGGCCAACGTCCTGACTTTC. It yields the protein CASRLLGANVLTF.

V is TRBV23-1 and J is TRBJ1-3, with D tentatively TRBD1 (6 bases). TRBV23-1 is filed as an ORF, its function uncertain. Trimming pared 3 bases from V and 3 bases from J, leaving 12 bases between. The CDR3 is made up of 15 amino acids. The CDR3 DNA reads TGCGCCAGCAGTCATACAGGGATGGGTGGAAACACCATATATTTT. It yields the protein CASSHTGMGGNTIYF.

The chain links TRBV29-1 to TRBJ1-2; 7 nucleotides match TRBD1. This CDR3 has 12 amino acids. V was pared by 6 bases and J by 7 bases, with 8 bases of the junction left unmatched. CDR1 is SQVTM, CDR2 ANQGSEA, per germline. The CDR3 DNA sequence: TGCAGCGTAGCCCAGGGGGGCGGTGGCTACACCTTC. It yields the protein CSVAQGGGGYTF.

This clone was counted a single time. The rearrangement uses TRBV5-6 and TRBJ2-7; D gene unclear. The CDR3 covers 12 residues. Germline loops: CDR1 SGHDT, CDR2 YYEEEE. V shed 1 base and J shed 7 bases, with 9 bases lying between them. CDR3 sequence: CASSLMAREQYF. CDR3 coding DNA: TGTGCCAGCAGCTTGATGGCGCGGGAGCAGTACTTC.

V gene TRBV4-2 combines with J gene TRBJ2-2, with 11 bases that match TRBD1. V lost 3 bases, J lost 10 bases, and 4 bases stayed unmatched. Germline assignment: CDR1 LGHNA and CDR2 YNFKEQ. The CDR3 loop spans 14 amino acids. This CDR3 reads CASSHRTGGEELFF. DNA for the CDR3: TGTGCCAGCAGCCATCGGACAGGGGGCGAGGAGCTGTTTTTT.

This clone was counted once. CDR3 nucleotide sequence: TGTGCCAGCAGCCCCGGACGTCTAGCGGGGGGCCTCCAAGAGACCCAGTACTTC. Translating it yields CASSPGRLAGGLQETQYF. The rearrangement uses TRBV5-4 and TRBJ2-5; 11 bases map to TRBD2. Germline loops: CDR1 SGHNT, CDR2 YYREEE (reference sequence). Losses at the gene ends were 4 bases for V and 1 base for J; bases not matched to a gene: 12. CDR3 length: 18 amino acids.

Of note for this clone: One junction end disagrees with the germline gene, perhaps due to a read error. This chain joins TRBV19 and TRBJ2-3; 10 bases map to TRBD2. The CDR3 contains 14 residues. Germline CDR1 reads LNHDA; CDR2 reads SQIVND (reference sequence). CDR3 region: CASRIAGGPDTQYF. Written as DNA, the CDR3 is TGTGCCAGTAGAATAGCGGGGGGCCCAGATACGCAGTATTTT.

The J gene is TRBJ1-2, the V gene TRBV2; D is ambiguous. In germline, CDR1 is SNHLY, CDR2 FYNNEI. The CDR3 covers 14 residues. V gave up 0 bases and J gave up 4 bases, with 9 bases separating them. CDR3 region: CASSEAGYTYGYTF. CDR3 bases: TGTGCCAGCAGTGAAGCTGGTTACACCTATGGCTACACCTTC.

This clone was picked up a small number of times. CDR3 coding DNA: TGCGCCAGCAGCCTTCATACCACGGGTTGGAACACCGGGGAGCTGTTTTTT. Its translation: CASSLHTTGWNTGELFF. This rearrangement joins TRBV4-1 to TRBJ2-2; D unclear. The germline V and J ends were trimmed by 4 bases and 1 base, with 16 bases remaining between them. Germline CDR1 reads MGHRA; CDR2 reads YSYEKL. The CDR3 runs 17 residues.

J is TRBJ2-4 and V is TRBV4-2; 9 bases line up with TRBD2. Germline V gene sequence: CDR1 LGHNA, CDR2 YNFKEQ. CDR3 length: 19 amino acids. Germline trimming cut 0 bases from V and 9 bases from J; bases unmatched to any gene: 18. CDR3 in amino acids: CASSQDPSLVAGEGGIQYF. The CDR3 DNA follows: TGTGCCAGCAGCCAAGATCCCTCTTTGGTAGCGGGGGAGGGTGGCATTCAGTACTTC.

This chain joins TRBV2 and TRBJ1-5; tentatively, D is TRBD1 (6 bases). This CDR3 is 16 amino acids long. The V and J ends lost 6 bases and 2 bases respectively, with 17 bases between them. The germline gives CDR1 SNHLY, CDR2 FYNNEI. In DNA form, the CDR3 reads TGTGCCAGCAGACGGGCGGGGGCTACCGGCAATCAGCCCCAGCATTTT. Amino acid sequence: CASRRAGATGNQPQHF.